The 5 T cell receptor beta chains below all came from one sample that was sequenced in a study of T cells after yellow fever vaccination. One entry per CDR3 protein results from TCRdb running MiXCR on the 5' RACE reads. Of 300,000 to 450,000 distinct CDR3 sequences in the sample, approximately 6% were seen once. Here the sequenced sample was PBMCs, taken 5 days after the yellow fever booster vaccination. These receptors were taken from a man under 40 who received the YFV17D yellow fever vaccine.

The chain uses TRBV5-1 and TRBJ2-3, with 8 bases fitting TRBD2. There are 16 residues in the CDR3. The J segment lost 0 bases and the V segment lost 4 bases, leaving 7 bases of the junction unmatched. Germline values: CDR1 SGHRS, CDR2 YFSETQ. The CDR3, as DNA: TGCGCCAGCAGCCCAATAGCGGGATCTAGCACAGATACGCAGTATTTT. Its translation is CASSPIAGSSTDTQYF.

This clonotype was picked up a small number of times. The chain links TRBV6-5 to TRBJ1-1; 7 bases agree with TRBD1. V was pared by 2 bases and J by 0 bases, with 0 bases of the junction left unmatched. Looked up from germline, CDR1 is MNHEY and CDR2 is SVGAGI. The CDR3 runs 14 residues. The CDR3 is CASSYGTVNTEAFF. The DNA for the CDR3 is TGTGCCAGCAGTTACGGGACAGTGAACACTGAAGCTTTCTTT.

This clonotype was detected a few times. J is TRBJ2-7 and V is TRBV5-1; maybe TRBD1 (5 bases). The CDR3 sequence is 23 residues long. The ends were cut back, 4 bases at V and 2 bases at J, with 40 bases in the middle. CDR1 is SGHRS, CDR2 YFSETQ, per germline. CDR3 in DNA: TGCGCCAGCAGCAAGAAAGTCCAAGGTATCGGTCGATGGACAAACCTTTACCCCTACGAGCAGTACTTC. It codes for CASSKKVQGIGRWTNLYPYEQYF.

This clonotype showed up just once. A much larger clonotype is one base distant, so this may be a read error. This chain connects TRBV29-1 to TRBJ1-1; D gene unclear. V lost 8 bases, J lost 3 bases, and 16 bases lay in between. The CDR3 covers 13 residues. Per germline, CDR1 SQVTM and CDR2 ANQGSEA. CDR3 in DNA: TGCAGCTCGCGGCTTAGATTGGACACTGAAGCTTTCTTT. Translated: CSSRLRLDTEAFF.

V and J are TRBV5-6 and TRBJ2-3; 7 positions match TRBD2. The CDR3 contains 14 residues. Trimming removed 0 bases from V and 5 bases from J; junction bases left unmatched: 3. The germline V gene encodes CDR1 SGHDT and CDR2 YYEEEE. The CDR3 sequence is CASSLELALDTQYF. The CDR3 coding sequence is TGTGCCAGCAGCTTGGAACTAGCGCTAGATACGCAGTATTTT.